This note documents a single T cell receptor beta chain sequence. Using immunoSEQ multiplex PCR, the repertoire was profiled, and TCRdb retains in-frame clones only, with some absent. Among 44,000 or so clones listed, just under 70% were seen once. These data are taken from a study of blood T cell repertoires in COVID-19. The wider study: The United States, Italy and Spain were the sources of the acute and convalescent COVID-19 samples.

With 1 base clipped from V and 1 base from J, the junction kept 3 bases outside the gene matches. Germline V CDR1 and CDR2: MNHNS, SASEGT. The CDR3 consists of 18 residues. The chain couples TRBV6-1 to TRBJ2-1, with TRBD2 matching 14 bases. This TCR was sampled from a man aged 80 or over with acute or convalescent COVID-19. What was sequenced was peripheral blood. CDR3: CASSEGTSGRTSYNEQFF. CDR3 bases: TGTGCCAGCAGTGAAGGGACTAGCGGGAGGACATCCTACAATGAGCAGTTCTTC.